A selection of T cell receptor beta chains follows, all from one sample in a study of blood T cell repertoires in COVID-19. Clones were read by immunoSEQ multiplex PCR, and TCRdb kept only the in-frame ones, dropping some. The data hold about 40,000 clones, with roughly four fifths observed a single time. Sequenced: peripheral blood. These TCRs come from a woman aged 60-75 years with acute or convalescent COVID-19. Each CDR3 is given with its conserved first and last residue. D genes are given only for firm matches. Size is omitted from some rows. Given values are once, few, many or a class for expanded clones.

j_gene,v_gene,abundance,d_gene,CDR3nt,CDR3aa
TRBJ1-5,TRBV5-8,once,.,TGTGCCAGCAGCTTGGTGGCGGGGATGGTTCAGCCCCAGCATTTT,CASSLVAGMVQPQHF
TRBJ2-2,TRBV18,.,.,TGTGCCAGCTCACCTACAGGTAGCCCCGGGGAGCTGTTTTTT,CASSPTGSPGELFF
TRBJ1-6,TRBV10-1,.,TRBD1,TGCGCCAGCCCATTCCCGGGACAGTCACCCCTCCACTTT,CASPFPGQSPLHF
TRBJ1-2,TRBV27,.,.,TGTGCCAGCAGTTTATACAGGGACTATAACTATGGCTACACCTTC,CASSLYRDYNYGYTF
TRBJ1-4,TRBV29-1,once,.,TGCAGCGTTGCCGCGGGACCAACTAATGAAAAACTGTTTTTT,CSVAAGPTNEKLFF
TRBJ1-1,TRBV30,few,TRBD1,TGTGCCCAACAGGGGGCTTTCACTGAAGCTTTCTTT,CAQQGAFTEAFF
TRBJ2-7,TRBV2,.,TRBD2,TGTGCCAGCAGTGAAGTAGTCGGGGGGGCAGGGGAGCAGTACTTC,CASSEVVGGAGEQYF
TRBJ2-4,TRBV27,once,.,TGTGCCAGCAGTTTTGGCCAGGCAAGGGCCAAAAACATTCAGTACTTC,CASSFGQARAKNIQYF
TRBJ1-1,TRBV23-1,.,TRBD1,TGCGCCAGCAGTCAATCGGGACAGCACATGAACACTGAAGCTTTCTTT,CASSQSGQHMNTEAFF
TRBJ2-5,TRBV19,.,TRBD1,TGTGCCAGTGGTACCGGGACAGCCGATCTCCAGTACTTC,CASGTGTADLQYF
TRBJ2-7,TRBV5-4,few,.,TGTGCCAGCAGCTTACCTGACCGGAGAGTCGAGCAGTACTTC,CASSLPDRRVEQYF
TRBJ1-1,TRBV27,.,.,TGTGCCAGCAGACGATCCCATGACAGGAACACTGAAGCTTTCTTT,CASRRSHDRNTEAFF
TRBJ1-2,TRBV28,.,TRBD1,TGTGCCAGCAAGGAAGGGGGCCCTAACTATGGCTACACCTTC,CASKEGGPNYGYTF
TRBJ2-7,TRBV15,.,.,TGTGCCACCAGCAGAGATAAGGTCCCAGGACAGACCAGAATCTATTACGAGCAGTACTTC,CATSRDKVPGQTRIYYEQYF
TRBJ1-5,TRBV7-2,.,.,TGTGCCAGCAGCTTAGTTGCTACTAGCAATCAGCCCCAGCATTTT,CASSLVATSNQPQHF
TRBJ2-7,TRBV7-9,.,.,TGTGCCAGCAGCTCGGACTTCACCTACGAGCAGTACTTC,CASSSDFTYEQYF
TRBJ2-2,TRBV5-5,few,TRBD2,TGTGCCAGCAGCCCCGGACTAGCGGGGGGGCCGCCGAACACCGGGGAGCTGTTTTTT,CASSPGLAGGPPNTGELFF
TRBJ1-2,TRBV28,.,TRBD1,TGTGCCAGCAGTAAATCAGGGGGCCCTGCCTATGGCTACACCTTC,CASSKSGGPAYGYTF
TRBJ1-4,TRBV7-9,.,.,TGTGCCAGCAGCCCTAAAGAGGGTCACCCTTCAACTAATGAAAAACTGTTTTTT,CASSPKEGHPSTNEKLFF
TRBJ2-2,TRBV9,.,.,TGTGCCAGCAGCGTAGGGGGCAGAGGTCCTCCCGGGGAGCTGTTTTTT,CASSVGGRGPPGELFF
TRBJ1-6,TRBV30,.,TRBD1,TGTGCCTTAAAAGGTGGACAGGGCGACAATTCACCCCTCCACTTT,CALKGGQGDNSPLHF
TRBJ2-7,TRBV27,.,.,TGTGCCAGCAGTCGTAACCGGTACGAGCAGTACTTC,CASSRNRYEQYF
TRBJ1-4,TRBV6-5,.,TRBD1,TGTGCCAGCAGTTACTATGTCGGGACAGGAAATGAAAAACTGTTTTTT,CASSYYVGTGNEKLFF
TRBJ1-4,TRBV5-1,.,TRBD1,TGCGCCAGCAGCTTATCCGGGACAGTCCTAACTAATGAAAAACTGTTTTTT,CASSLSGTVLTNEKLFF
TRBJ2-5,TRBV6-5,.,TRBD2,TGTGCCAGCAGCGGAGCGGGGGGCGATCAAGAGACCCAGTACTTC,CASSGAGGDQETQYF
TRBJ2-5,TRBV3-1/TRBV3-2,once,TRBD1,TGTGCCAGCAGCCTTACTTATCCGACAGGGCAAGAGACCCAGTACTTC,CASSLTYPTGQETQYF
TRBJ2-1,TRBV3-1/TRBV3-2,.,TRBD2,TGTGCCAGCAGCGCGAGACTAGCGGGACCCTACAATGAGCAGTTCTTC,CASSARLAGPYNEQFF
TRBJ1-2,TRBV29-1,.,TRBD1,TGCAGCGTTGGGACAGGGCTCTATGGCTACACCTTC,CSVGTGLYGYTF
TRBJ1-5,TRBV4-1,.,.,TGCGCCAGCAGCCAAGTTTGGACATACGATAGCAATCAGCCCCAGCATTTT,CASSQVWTYDSNQPQHF
TRBJ2-7,TRBV6-1,.,.,TGTGCCAGCAGTGAAGCCCTGTCGGGATACGAGCAGTACTTC,CASSEALSGYEQYF
TRBJ1-3,TRBV28,.,.,TGTGCCAGCAGTCCCTTTTTGACAGGCATTGGAAACACCATATATTTT,CASSPFLTGIGNTIYF
TRBJ2-7,TRBV7-3,.,.,TGTGCCAGCAGCTTAGGAGGAGCGGGCGAGCAGTACTTC,CASSLGGAGEQYF
TRBJ2-7,TRBV2,few,TRBD1,TGTGCCACGGAACCGGACAGGGCAGGCGAGCAGTACTTC,CATEPDRAGEQYF
TRBJ1-2,TRBV19,.,.,TGTGCCAGTAGATCGATGAGTTTCGGCTATGGCTACACCTTC,CASRSMSFGYGYTF
TRBJ1-4,TRBV5-1,.,.,TGCGCCAGCAGCTCCGGACTGGATAATGAAAAACTGTTTTTT,CASSSGLDNEKLFF
TRBJ1-6,TRBV9,.,.,TGTGCCAGCAGCGTAGGGTACGGTAGAAATTCACCCCTCCACTTT,CASSVGYGRNSPLHF
TRBJ1-2,TRBV11-3,.,TRBD1,TGTGCCAGCAGCTTACCCGGGGGCAGGGGGCGTGGATACACCTTC,CASSLPGGRGRGYTF
TRBJ1-4,TRBV5-1,.,.,TGCGCCAGCAGCTTTGGAGCAACTAATGAAAAACTGTTTTTT,CASSFGATNEKLFF
TRBJ1-5,TRBV28,.,.,TGTGCCAGCAGGTCCTCCCTGAGGGGCAATCAGCCCCAGCATTTT,CASRSSLRGNQPQHF
TRBJ1-2,TRBV28,.,.,TGTGCCAGCAGTTTAGCTGGGGGCGGCTACACCTTC,CASSLAGGGYTF
TRBJ1-1,TRBV6-5,once,TRBD1,TGTGCCAGCAGTTACAGGGGGCGCGGGATTGAAGCTTTCTTT,CASSYRGRGIEAFF
TRBJ2-7,TRBV15,once,.,TGTGCCACCAGCAGAGCTGTCGGCAGGGGTTCCGACGAGCAGTACTTC,CATSRAVGRGSDEQYF
TRBJ1-4,TRBV15,.,.,TGTGCCACCAGCAGAGAGCGAACGGGTGAAAAACTGTTTTTT,CATSRERTGEKLFF
TRBJ1-3,TRBV5-1,.,.,TGCGCCAGCATGCCGACGACAGGCTCTGGAAACACCATATATTTT,CASMPTTGSGNTIYF
TRBJ2-1,TRBV28,.,TRBD2,TGTGCCAGCAGTCCTTGGACTAGCGGGGGGAACTACAATGAGCAGTTCTTC,CASSPWTSGGNYNEQFF
TRBJ1-4,TRBV25-1,.,.,TGTGCCAGCAGGGCACAGGGCCCTAATGAAAAACTGTTTTTT,CASRAQGPNEKLFF
TRBJ2-7,TRBV5-1,.,.,TGCGCCAGCAGCTTGCCTAGCTCCGAGCAGTACTTC,CASSLPSSEQYF
TRBJ2-7,TRBV30,.,.,TGTGCCTGTTCAACGGCCTACGAGCAGTACTTC,CACSTAYEQYF
TRBJ2-5,TRBV12-2,.,.,TGTGCAAGTCGCTTAGTGATCGCCCGACCGGACAGGAATTTACAAGAGACCCAGTACTTC,CASRLVIARPDRNLQETQYF
TRBJ2-2,TRBV6-2/TRBV6-3,.,TRBD1,TGTGCCAGCAGTGCCCTCGGACAGGGCACCGGGGAGCTGTTTTTT,CASSALGQGTGELFF
TRBJ2-3,TRBV4-2,few,TRBD2,TGTGCCAGCAGCCAAGAGAGGGGACTAGCGGGAGTTTTT,CASSQERGLAGVF
TRBJ1-5,TRBV30,once,.,TGTGCCTGGAGCAGGGAGGGGAATCAGCCCCAGCATTTT,CAWSREGNQPQHF